A single sample gave rise to the 13 T cell receptor beta chains below, sequenced in a study of response to subunit inactivated influenza vaccine. TCRdb re-called the RT-PCR reads through MiXCR, storing one row per CDR3 protein. The sample lists about 780,000 distinct CDR3 sequences; about 18% were seen once. The specimen comprised PBMCs from blood, sampled 4 to 6 days after vaccination. The receptors were gathered from a man aged 50 or older who received an inactivated influenza vaccine.

This clonotype occurred many times. This rearrangement joins TRBV27 to TRBJ2-1, with 7 bases identical to TRBD1. Germline assignment: CDR1 MNHEY and CDR2 SMNVEV (reference sequence). CDR3 length: 15 amino acids. The V segment lost 1 base and the J segment 0 bases; nucleotides outside the gene matches: 0. In DNA form, the CDR3 reads TGTGCCAGCAGTTTATGGGACAGCTCCTACAATGAGCAGTTCTTC. Translation: CASSLWDSSYNEQFF.

This chain connects TRBV20-1 to TRBJ2-7; TRBD1 or TRBD2 may be the D gene (5 bases each). V lost 3 bases to trimming and J lost 0 bases, with 15 bases between them. This CDR3 region has 15 residues. Germline CDR1 is DFQATT and CDR2 is SNEGSKA (reference sequence). CDR3 DNA sequence: TGCAGTGCTAGGAGGGGTTCCAGAGCCTCCTACGAGCAGTACTTC. Its protein is CSARRGSRASYEQYF.

This chain connects TRBV11-2 to TRBJ2-5; 11 nucleotides align to TRBD2. The CDR3 length is 14 residues. Germline V gene data show CDR1 as SGHAT and CDR2 as FQNNGV. Trimming took 3 bases from V and 4 from J; bases not matched to a gene: 1. The CDR3 coding sequence is TGTGCCAGCAGCTTCGGACTAGCGGGAGAGACCCAGTACTTC. Amino acids: CASSFGLAGETQYF.

The chain is built from TRBV7-9 and TRBJ2-6; 8 nucleotides agree with TRBD1. The V segment lost 3 bases and the J segment 5 bases; nucleotides outside the gene matches: 3. CDR3 length: 15 residues. Germline CDR1 reads SEHNR; CDR2 reads FQNEAQ (reference sequence). CDR3 DNA sequence: TGTGCCAGCAGCTTGGGACAGGCCAGGGCCAACGTCCTGACTTTC. Translating it yields CASSLGQARANVLTF.

The genes are TRBV20-1 and TRBJ2-7; TRBD1 aligns across 9 bases. J was trimmed by 4 bases and V by 0 bases; bases with no gene match: 4. The CDR3 is 14 amino acids. Per germline, CDR1 DFQATT and CDR2 SNEGSKA (reference sequence). The DNA of the CDR3 is TGCAGTGCTAGAGAACCCGGGACAGGGTACGAGCAGTACTTC. Protein sequence: CSAREPGTGYEQYF.

This clonotype was seen many times. The genes are TRBV20-1 and TRBJ2-7; perhaps TRBD2 as D (6 bases). V was trimmed by 5 bases and J by 5 bases, leaving 10 bases between them. Germline values: CDR1 DFQATT, CDR2 SNEGSKA (reference sequence). This CDR3 spans 11 amino acids. The CDR3 sequence is CSADREHEQYF. Here the CDR3 DNA reads TGCAGTGCTGATCGGGAGCACGAGCAGTACTTC.

This clonotype appeared a few times. V and J are TRBV29-1 and TRBJ2-2; D might be TRBD2 (5 bases). V was shortened by 5 bases and J by 7 bases, with 11 bases between the two germline ends. The CDR3 runs 12 residues. Germline loops: CDR1 SQVTM, CDR2 ANQGSEA. CDR3 in amino acids: CSVHIGGGELFF. Written as DNA, the CDR3 is TGCAGCGTTCATATAGGAGGCGGGGAGCTGTTTTTT.

In its sample, this clonotype was seen once. The chain uses TRBV7-2 and TRBJ2-5; D perhaps matches TRBD2 (5 bases). Trimming removed 5 bases from V and 4 bases from J, with 17 bases in between. Germline V gene lookup returns CDR1 SGHTA and CDR2 FQGNSA. The CDR3 is 15 residues long. As DNA, the CDR3 is TGTGCCAGCAGCCTACAATTTGCGGGCGGAGAGACCCAGTACTTC. Encoded protein: CASSLQFAGGETQYF. The entire variable domain, with the rest obtained from reference TRBV7-2 and TRBJ2-5, is as follows: GAGVSQSPSNKVTEKGKDVELRCDPISGHTALYWYRQSLGQGLEFLIYFQGNSAPDKSGLPSDRFSAERTGGSVSTLTIQRTQQEDSAVYLCASSLQFAGGETQYFGPGTRLLVL.

CDR3 amino acids: CASSQAPPRRPAGGQETQYF. In nucleotides, the CDR3 is TGTGCCAGCAGCCAAGCTCCACCCCGGCGACCAGCGGGAGGGCAGGAGACCCAGTACTTC. The rearrangement links TRBV4-2 to TRBJ2-5; 10 bases map to TRBD2. Germline CDR1 reads LGHNA; CDR2 reads YNFKEQ. The V and J ends lost 1 base and 5 bases, in that order; junction bases with no gene match: 19. The CDR3 spans 20 residues.

V is TRBV6-5 and J is TRBJ2-7; the match to TRBD2 covers 7 bases. With 2 bases clipped from V and 0 bases from J, the junction kept 1 base outside the gene matches. CDR1 and CDR2 (germline): MNHEY, SVGAGI. CDR3 size: 14 residues. CDR3 nucleotides: TGTGCCAGCAGTTACAGGACTAGCTCCTACGAGCAGTACTTC. This gives the protein CASSYRTSSYEQYF.

The V call is TRBV5-5, the J call TRBJ1-1; D gene unclear. The V end was cut by 5 bases, the J end by 2 bases, with 13 bases between. CDR1 and CDR2 (germline): SGHKS, YYEKEE (reference sequence). This CDR3 region has 14 residues. In DNA, the CDR3 is TGTGCCAGCAGATCGCTCCGGCGAAACACTGAAGCTTTCTTT. Translated: CASRSLRRNTEAFF.

V and J are TRBV29-1 and TRBJ2-1; the match to TRBD2 covers 9 bases. CDR1 and CDR2 from the germline V gene are SQVTM and ANQGSEA. This CDR3 has 13 amino acids. V was clipped by 3 bases and J by 10 bases; unmatched bases: 7. CDR3 sequence: CSVEAGGPAEQFF. CDR3 coding DNA: TGCAGCGTTGAGGCGGGGGGGCCGGCGGAGCAGTTCTTC.

CDR3 amino acids: CASSPELAGKEQFF. CDR3 nucleotides: TGTGCCAGCAGCCCGGAACTAGCGGGTAAAGAGCAGTTCTTC. V gene TRBV3-1 combines with J gene TRBJ2-1; 9 bases match TRBD2. Germline CDR1 and CDR2: LGHDT and YNNKEL (reference sequence). The V segment lost 4 bases and the J segment 10 bases; nucleotides outside the gene matches: 8. CDR3 length: 14 amino acids.